The 28 T cell receptor beta chains reported below all come from one sample, sequenced in a study of cytomegalovirus exposure and HLA in healthy donors. Primers for the PCR totalled 60 Vbeta and 13 Jbeta. Assay used: immunoSEQ multiplex PCR; TCRdb lists only in-frame clones, some missing. The repertoire holds 150,000 or so clones, with almost 85% as singletons. The sample was PBMCs. The receptor source for this set is a man aged 30 to 39 in good health and CMV-seronegative.

The table lists this clone with a few counts. J is TRBJ1-2 and V is TRBV5-4, with TRBD1 matching 8 bases. V was pared by 0 bases and J by 8 bases, with 9 bases of the junction left unmatched. The CDR3 contains 15 residues. Germline loops: CDR1 SGHNT, CDR2 YYREEE (reference sequence). The DNA for the CDR3 is TGTGCCAGCAGCTTGGGAGGACAGGGCCTTGGCGGCTACACCTTC. Its protein is CASSLGGQGLGGYTF.

The CDR3 sequence is CASRLGLYTGELFF. DNA of the CDR3: TGTGCCAGCCGTCTGGGACTGTACACCGGGGAGCTGTTTTTT. The chain joins TRBV28 to TRBJ2-2; D possibly corresponds to TRBD2 (6 bases). Germline V gene data show CDR1 as MDHEN and CDR2 as SYDVKM. V was shortened by 8 bases and J by 3 bases, with 13 bases between the two germline ends. The CDR3 spans 14 residues.

V gene TRBV4-1 combines with J gene TRBJ2-2; TRBD1 matches 8 bases. The CDR3 is 14 amino acids. With 10 bases clipped from V and 0 bases from J, the junction kept 4 bases outside the gene matches. Germline V CDR1 and CDR2: MGHRA, YSYEKL. Written as DNA, the CDR3 is TGCGCCACCCGACAGGGGACGAACACCGGGGAGCTGTTTTTT. Encoded protein: CATRQGTNTGELFF.

The V call is TRBV5-1, the J call TRBJ1-5; a possible D gene is TRBD1 (5 bases). Germline-derived CDR1 and CDR2 are SGHRS and YFSETQ. The V end was cut by 1 base, the J end by 2 bases, with 7 bases between. This CDR3 comprises 14 residues. The CDR3 nucleotides read TGCGCCAGCAGCTTGCGGGGGGGCAATCAGCCCCAGCATTTT. This gives the protein CASSLRGGNQPQHF. The full variable domain, rest sourced from reference TRBV5-1 and TRBJ1-5, is KAGVTQTPRYLIKTRGQQVTLSCSPISGHRSVSWYQQTPGQGLQFLFEYFSETQRNKGNFPGRFSGRQFSNSRSEMNVSTLELGDSALYLCASSLRGGNQPQHFGDGTRLSIL.

The V gene is TRBV19, the J gene TRBJ2-2, with TRBD1 matching 9 bases. The V gene's germline CDR1 is LNHDA and CDR2 SQIVND (reference sequence). The CDR3 has 17 amino acids. Germline trimming cut 3 bases from V and 5 bases from J; bases unmatched to any gene: 10. CDR3 protein: CASSIRFWDRDTGELFF. The DNA for the CDR3 is TGTGCCAGTAGTATTCGTTTTTGGGACAGGGATACCGGGGAGCTGTTTTTT.

This clone was counted only a few times. This chain links TRBV7-9 with TRBJ2-5; 7 nucleotides align to TRBD2. After removal of 4 bases from V and 0 bases from J, the junction contained 5 bases not matched to a gene. Germline loops: CDR1 SEHNR, CDR2 FQNEAQ (reference sequence). This CDR3 has 15 amino acids. The CDR3 protein is CASSSLSGYQETQYF. The CDR3, as DNA: TGTGCCAGCAGCTCCCTTAGCGGGTACCAAGAGACCCAGTACTTC. Full variable domain (missing parts from reference TRBV7-9 and TRBJ2-5): DTGVSQNPRHKITKRGQNVTFRCDPISEHNRLYWYRQTLGQGPEFLTYFQNEAQLEKSRLLSDRFSAERPKGSFSTLEIQRTEQGDSAMYLCASSSLSGYQETQYFGPGTRLLVL.

In its sample, this clone was seen a few times. The chain employs TRBV10-3 and TRBJ2-7; TRBD1 aligns across 7 bases. Germline V gives CDR1 ENHRY, CDR2 SYGVKD. The CDR3 consists of 18 residues. The J segment lost 0 bases and the V segment lost 5 bases, leaving 16 bases of the junction unmatched. CDR3 DNA sequence: TGTGCCATCAGTCGCTTAGCGAAGAGGGGGCCCCTCTCCTACGAGCAGTACTTC. Encoded protein: CAISRLAKRGPLSYEQYF.

This rearrangement joins TRBV5-6 to TRBJ1-4; D uncertain. Germline CDR1 SGHDT, CDR2 YYEEEE. This CDR3 is built from 17 residues. Trimming pared 2 bases from V and 5 bases from J, leaving 19 bases between. CDR3 amino acids: CASSFAELTEPNEKLFF. DNA for the CDR3: TGTGCCAGCAGCTTTGCGGAGCTGACGGAGCCGAATGAAAAACTGTTTTTT.

The V gene is TRBV28, the J gene TRBJ2-1, with 7 bases matching TRBD2. V was pared by 3 bases and J by 6 bases, with 11 bases of the junction left unmatched. The CDR3 contains 16 residues. Germline CDR1 MDHEN, CDR2 SYDVKM. The CDR3 sequence: CASSLYTSWGGNEQFF. The CDR3 region has the DNA TGTGCCAGCAGTTTGTATACGTCTTGGGGGGGCAATGAGCAGTTCTTC.

This chain joins TRBV5-4 and TRBJ2-7, with a weak D call TRBD1 (6 bases). Germline V gene lookup returns CDR1 SGHNT and CDR2 YYREEE (reference sequence). CDR3 length: 16 amino acids. Between the trimmed V and J ends, which lost 4 bases and 0 bases, there was a span of 17 bases. Here the CDR3 reads CASSPPLGQPSYEQYF. The CDR3 DNA is TGTGCCAGCAGCCCCCCCCTAGGACAGCCCTCCTACGAGCAGTACTTC.

This rearrangement joins TRBV7-9 to TRBJ2-5; no clear D gene. The J call may be faulty, since TRBJ2-7 better matches the DNA end. From germline, CDR1 is SEHNR and CDR2 FQNEAQ (reference sequence). The length of the CDR3 is 12 residues. CDR3 DNA: TGTGCCAGCAGCTCCCCTGACTACGAGCAGTACTTC. This codes for CASSSPDYEQYF.

J is TRBJ2-1 and V is TRBV5-1; 7 positions agree with TRBD2. This CDR3 is built from 15 residues. J lost 4 bases, V lost 4 bases, and 8 bases had no gene match. CDR1 SGHRS and CDR2 YFSETQ come from the germline V gene. The CDR3 bases are TGCGCCAGCAGCGTGGGAGGGCTTGAGTACAATGAGCAGTTCTTC. Protein sequence: CASSVGGLEYNEQFF.

This clone was seen only once. The CDR3 here is CASAPEGRNTEAFF. The CDR3 DNA is TGTGCTAGTGCTCCGGAGGGGAGAAACACTGAAGCTTTCTTT. The V call is TRBV12-5, the J call TRBJ1-1; D might be TRBD1 (5 bases). Deletions cut 7 bases from V and 2 bases from J, with 14 bases between. Germline-derived CDR1 and CDR2 are LGHNT and FRNRAP. CDR3 length equals 14 residues.

This clone appeared a few times. The genes are TRBV30 and TRBJ2-7; 11 bases line up with TRBD2. The CDR3 extends over 15 amino acids. The germline V gene has CDR1 GTSNPN and CDR2 SVGIG (reference sequence). V was clipped by 4 bases and J by 1 base; unmatched bases: 6. The CDR3 is CAWMTSGIPSYEQYF. The DNA of the CDR3 is TGTGCCTGGATGACTAGCGGGATTCCATCCTACGAGCAGTACTTC.

V usage is TRBV5-1 and J usage is TRBJ1-5, with TRBD1 matching 7 bases. The CDR3 is 15 amino acids. V gave up 4 bases and J gave up 2 bases; unmatched junction bases: 6. Germline V gene lookup returns CDR1 SGHRS and CDR2 YFSETQ. CDR3 sequence reads: CASSQDGQGNQPQHF. The CDR3 DNA reads as TGCGCCAGCAGCCAGGATGGACAGGGCAATCAGCCCCAGCATTTT.

V and J are TRBV5-1 and TRBJ2-7; D remains ambiguous. Germline CDR1 SGHRS, CDR2 YFSETQ. Trimming shortened V by 3 bases and J by 0 bases, and 7 bases separated the two germline ends. The CDR3 contains 13 residues. The CDR3 DNA follows: TGCGCCAGCAGCTCAGACATCTCCTACGAGCAGTACTTC. Protein product: CASSSDISYEQYF.

The J gene is TRBJ2-5, the V gene TRBV10-3; D ambiguous. The J call may be incorrect, as the DNA end agrees better with TRBJ2-7. CDR1 and CDR2 (germline): ENHRY, SYGVKD. The CDR3 runs 15 residues. CDR3 amino acids: CAISELGSLSYEQYF. DNA of the CDR3: TGTGCCATCAGTGAGTTGGGTAGCTTATCCTACGAGCAGTACTTC.

The chain joins TRBV2 to TRBJ1-5; 7 nucleotides agree with TRBD1. Germline-derived CDR1 and CDR2 are SNHLY and FYNNEI. Germline trimming cut 8 bases from V and 5 bases from J; bases unmatched to any gene: 9. The CDR3 contains 14 residues. The CDR3 nucleotides are TGTGCCAGCCATCCCCGGGACAGTTATCAGCCCCAGCATTTT. This gives the protein CASHPRDSYQPQHF.

The rearrangement links TRBV2 to TRBJ1-4; 7 bases are shared with TRBD1. Trimming removed 1 base from V and 10 bases from J; junction bases left unmatched: 9. The CDR3 runs to 15 residues. CDR1 is SNHLY, CDR2 FYNNEI, per germline. CDR3 amino acids: CASSEVGQASGKLFF. In nucleotides, the CDR3 is TGTGCCAGCAGTGAAGTCGGACAGGCGTCGGGAAAACTGTTTTTT.

The chain combines TRBV9 with TRBJ1-6; TRBD1 aligns across 7 bases. Germline trimming cut 0 bases from V and 2 bases from J; bases unmatched to any gene: 11. The CDR3 extends over 19 amino acids. Germline CDR1 is SGDLS and CDR2 is YYNGEE. CDR3 nucleotides: TGTGCCAGCAGCGTAGATGACAGGGCCTCCAAACCCTATAATTCACCCCTCCACTTT. Translation gives CASSVDDRASKPYNSPLHF.

This chain connects TRBV2 to TRBJ2-7, with 10 bases matching TRBD2. Germline V gene lookup returns CDR1 SNHLY and CDR2 FYNNEI. The CDR3 length is 15 residues. The trim removed 7 bases at V and 1 base at J, leaving 7 bases unmatched. The DNA for the CDR3 is TGTGCCAGCACCGGACTAGCGGCTACTTCCTACGAGCAGTACTTC. Its protein is CASTGLAATSYEQYF. Complete variable domain (other parts from reference TRBV2 and TRBJ2-7): EPEVTQTPSHQVTQMGQEVILRCVPISNHLYFYWYRQILGQKVEFLVSFYNNEISEKSEIFDDQFSVERPDGSNFTLKIRSTKLEDSAMYFCASTGLAATSYEQYFGPGTRLTVT.

This chain uses TRBV6-1 with TRBJ1-5; D is uncertain. V gave up 4 bases and J gave up 3 bases, with 16 bases separating them. The CDR3 spans 16 residues. Germline values: CDR1 MNHNS, CDR2 SASEGT. In nucleotides, the CDR3 is TGTGCCAGCAGTGCACAACCGGGTCTCACCAATCAGCCCCAGCATTTT. It specifies CASSAQPGLTNQPQHF.

The gene calls are TRBV6-5 and TRBJ2-1, with 11 bases aligning to TRBD1. V trimming: 4 bases; J trimming: 4 bases; junction bases outside the gene matches: 3. This CDR3 region has 15 residues. Germline V lookup: CDR1 MNHEY, CDR2 SVGAGI. The CDR3 DNA reads TGTGCCAGCAGTTGGGGGACAGGGGGTTACAATGAGCAGTTCTTC. Translation: CASSWGTGGYNEQFF.

The V and J genes are TRBV15 and TRBJ1-3; the D is unclear. Germline-derived CDR1 and CDR2 are LNHNV and YYDKDF (reference sequence). CDR3 length: 16 amino acids. V was shortened by 5 bases and J by 0 bases, with 14 bases between the two germline ends. The CDR3 here is CATSFRRSFSGNTIYF. CDR3 nucleotide sequence: TGTGCCACCAGCTTTAGGCGGTCGTTCTCTGGAAACACCATATATTTT.

J is TRBJ2-5 and V is TRBV9; D is perhaps TRBD1 (6 bases). The length of the CDR3 is 15 residues. Germline V gene lookup returns CDR1 SGDLS and CDR2 YYNGEE. V was clipped by 0 bases and J by 1 base, with 10 bases between them. The DNA for the CDR3 is TGTGCCAGCAGCGTAGGCCAGGGGTTCCAAGAGACCCAGTACTTC. It encodes CASSVGQGFQETQYF.

This chain links TRBV7-9 with TRBJ2-2, with TRBD2 matching over 7 bases. The CDR3 is 15 residues long. Looked up from germline, CDR1 is SEHNR and CDR2 is FQNEAQ (reference sequence). V dropped 4 bases and J dropped 8; count of bases not matched to a gene: 10. In DNA, the CDR3 is TGTGCCAGCAGCTGGCGGGACTACGAGGGGGGGGAGCTGTTTTTT. Protein product: CASSWRDYEGGELFF.

This chain joins TRBV9 and TRBJ1-2; D remains unclear. There are 15 residues in the CDR3. CDR1 SGDLS and CDR2 YYNGEE come from the germline V gene. Trimming removed 0 bases at V and 0 bases at J, with 9 bases between. CDR3 residues: CASSVAPGSNYGYTF. The CDR3 coding sequence is TGTGCCAGCAGCGTAGCCCCGGGGTCTAACTATGGCTACACCTTC.

The rearrangement uses TRBV14 and TRBJ2-1; tentative D call: TRBD2 (5 bases). Germline V lookup: CDR1 SGHDN, CDR2 FVKESK. The CDR3 runs to 11 residues. V was clipped by 6 bases and J by 13 bases, with 13 bases between them. The CDR3 loop reads CASRLNGEQFF. Written as DNA, the CDR3 is TGTGCCAGCAGATTAAACGGGGAACAGTTCTTC.